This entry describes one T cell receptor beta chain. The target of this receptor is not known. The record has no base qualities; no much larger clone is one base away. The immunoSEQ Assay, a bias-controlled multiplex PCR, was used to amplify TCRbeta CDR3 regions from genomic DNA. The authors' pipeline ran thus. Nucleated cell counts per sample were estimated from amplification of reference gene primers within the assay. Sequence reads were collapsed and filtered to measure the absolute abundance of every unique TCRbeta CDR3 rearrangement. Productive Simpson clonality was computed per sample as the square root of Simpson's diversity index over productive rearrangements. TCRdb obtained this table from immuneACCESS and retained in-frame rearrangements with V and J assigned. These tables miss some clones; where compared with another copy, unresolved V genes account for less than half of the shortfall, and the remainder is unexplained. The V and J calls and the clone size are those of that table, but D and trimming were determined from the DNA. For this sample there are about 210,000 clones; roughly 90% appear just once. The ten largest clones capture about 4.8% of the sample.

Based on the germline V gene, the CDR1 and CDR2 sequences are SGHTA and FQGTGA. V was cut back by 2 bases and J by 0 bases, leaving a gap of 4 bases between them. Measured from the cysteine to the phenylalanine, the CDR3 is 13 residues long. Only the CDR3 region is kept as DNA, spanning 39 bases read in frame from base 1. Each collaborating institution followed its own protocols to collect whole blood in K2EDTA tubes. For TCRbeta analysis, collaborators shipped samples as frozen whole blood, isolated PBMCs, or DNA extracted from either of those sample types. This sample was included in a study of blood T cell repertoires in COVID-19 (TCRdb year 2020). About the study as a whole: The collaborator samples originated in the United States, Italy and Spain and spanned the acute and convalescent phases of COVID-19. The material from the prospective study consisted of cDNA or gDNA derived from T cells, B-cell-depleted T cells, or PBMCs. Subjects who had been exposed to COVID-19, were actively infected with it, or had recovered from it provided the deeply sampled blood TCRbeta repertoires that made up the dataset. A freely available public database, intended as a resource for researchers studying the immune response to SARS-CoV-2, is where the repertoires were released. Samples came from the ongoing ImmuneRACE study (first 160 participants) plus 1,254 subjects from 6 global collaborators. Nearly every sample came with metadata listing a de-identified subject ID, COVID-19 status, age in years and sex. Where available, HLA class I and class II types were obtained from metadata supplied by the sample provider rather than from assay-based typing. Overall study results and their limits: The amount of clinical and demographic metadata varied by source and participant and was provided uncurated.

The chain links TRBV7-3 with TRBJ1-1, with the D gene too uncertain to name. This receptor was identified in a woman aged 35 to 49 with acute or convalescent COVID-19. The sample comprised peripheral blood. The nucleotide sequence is TGTGCCAGCAGCTTACAGATGAACACTGAAGCTTTCTTT. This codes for CASSLQMNTEAFF. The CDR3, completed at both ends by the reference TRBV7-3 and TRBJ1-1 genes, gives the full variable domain GAGVSQTPSNKVTEKGKYVELRCDPISGHTALYWYRQSLGQGPEFLIYFQGTGAADDSGLPNDRFFAVRPEGSVSTLKIQRTERGDSAVYLCASSLQMNTEAFFGQGTRLTVV.